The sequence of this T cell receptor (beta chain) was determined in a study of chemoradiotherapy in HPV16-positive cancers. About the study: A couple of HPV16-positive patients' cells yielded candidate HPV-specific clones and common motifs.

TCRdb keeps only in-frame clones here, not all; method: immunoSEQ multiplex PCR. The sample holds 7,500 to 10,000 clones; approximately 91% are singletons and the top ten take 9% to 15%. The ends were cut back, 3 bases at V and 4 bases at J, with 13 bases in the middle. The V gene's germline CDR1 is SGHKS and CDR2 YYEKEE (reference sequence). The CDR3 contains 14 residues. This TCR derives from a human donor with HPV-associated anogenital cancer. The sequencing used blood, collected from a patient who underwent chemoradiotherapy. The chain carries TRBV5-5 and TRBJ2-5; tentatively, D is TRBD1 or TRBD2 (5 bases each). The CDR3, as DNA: TGTGCCAGCAGCTGGGGGACGGGACGAGAGACCCAGTACTTC. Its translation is CASSWGTGRETQYF.